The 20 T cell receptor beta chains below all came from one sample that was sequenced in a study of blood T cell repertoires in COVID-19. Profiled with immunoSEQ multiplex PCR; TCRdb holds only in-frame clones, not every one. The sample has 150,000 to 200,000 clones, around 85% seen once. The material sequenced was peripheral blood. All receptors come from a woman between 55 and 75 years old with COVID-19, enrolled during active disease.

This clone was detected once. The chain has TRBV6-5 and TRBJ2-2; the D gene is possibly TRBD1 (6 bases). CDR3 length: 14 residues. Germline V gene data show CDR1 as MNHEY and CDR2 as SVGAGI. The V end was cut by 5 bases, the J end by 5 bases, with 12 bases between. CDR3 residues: CASSRQVKTGELFF. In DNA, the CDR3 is TGTGCCAGCAGTCGACAGGTGAAGACCGGGGAGCTGTTTTTT.

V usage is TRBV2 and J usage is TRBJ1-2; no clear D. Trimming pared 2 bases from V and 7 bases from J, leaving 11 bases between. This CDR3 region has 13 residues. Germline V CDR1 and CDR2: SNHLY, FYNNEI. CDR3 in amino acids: CASSERAISGYTF. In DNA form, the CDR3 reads TGTGCCAGCAGTGAAAGAGCAATCTCTGGCTACACCTTC.

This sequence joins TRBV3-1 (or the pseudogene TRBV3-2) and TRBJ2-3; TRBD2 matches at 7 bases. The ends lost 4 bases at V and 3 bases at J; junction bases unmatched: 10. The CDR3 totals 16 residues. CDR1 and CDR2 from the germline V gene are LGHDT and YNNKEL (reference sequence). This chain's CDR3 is CASSPRSGGLTDTQYF. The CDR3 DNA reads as TGTGCCAGCAGCCCTCGATCGGGGGGTTTAACAGATACGCAGTATTTT.

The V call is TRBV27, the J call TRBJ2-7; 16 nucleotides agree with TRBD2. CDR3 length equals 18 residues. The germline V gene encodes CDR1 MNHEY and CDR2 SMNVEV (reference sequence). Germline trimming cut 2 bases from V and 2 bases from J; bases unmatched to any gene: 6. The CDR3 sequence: CASSLGGLAGGLPYEQYF. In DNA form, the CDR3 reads TGTGCCAGCAGTTTAGGGGGACTAGCGGGAGGGCTACCCTACGAGCAGTACTTC.

This chain's CDR3 is CASSSGGLQGSNQPQHF. Written as DNA, the CDR3 is TGTGCCAGCAGCTCCGGAGGCTTACAGGGTAGCAATCAGCCCCAGCATTTT. The V call is TRBV7-9, the J call TRBJ1-5; D possibly corresponds to TRBD1 (6 bases). This CDR3 has 17 amino acids. Trimming took off 4 bases at V and 0 bases at J, with 16 bases between the two ends. Germline V lookup: CDR1 SEHNR, CDR2 FQNEAQ (reference sequence).

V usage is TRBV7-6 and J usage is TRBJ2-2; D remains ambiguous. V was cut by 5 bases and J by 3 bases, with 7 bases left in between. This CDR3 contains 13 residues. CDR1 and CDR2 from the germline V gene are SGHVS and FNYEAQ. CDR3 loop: CASSGRYTGELFF. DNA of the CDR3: TGTGCCAGCAGCGGCCGATACACCGGGGAGCTGTTTTTT. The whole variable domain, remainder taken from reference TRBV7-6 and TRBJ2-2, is GAGVSQSPRYKVTKRGQDVALRCDPISGHVSLYWYRQALGQGPEFLTYFNYEAQQDKSGLPNDRFSAERPEGSISTLTIQRTEQRDSAMYRCASSGRYTGELFFGEGSRLTVL.

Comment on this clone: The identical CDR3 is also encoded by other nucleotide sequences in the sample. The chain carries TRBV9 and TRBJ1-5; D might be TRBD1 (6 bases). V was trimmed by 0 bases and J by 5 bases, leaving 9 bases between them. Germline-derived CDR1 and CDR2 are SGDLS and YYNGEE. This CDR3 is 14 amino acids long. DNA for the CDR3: TGTGCCAGCAGCGTAGGACAGGAGGATCAGCCCCAGCATTTT. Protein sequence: CASSVGQEDQPQHF.

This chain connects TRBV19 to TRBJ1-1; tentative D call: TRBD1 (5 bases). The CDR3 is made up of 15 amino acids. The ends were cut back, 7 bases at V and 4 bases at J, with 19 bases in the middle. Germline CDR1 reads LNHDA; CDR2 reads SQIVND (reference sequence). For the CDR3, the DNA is TGTGCCAGTACAACAACGTGGGGGGTAGGCACTGAAGCTTTCTTT. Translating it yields CASTTTWGVGTEAFF. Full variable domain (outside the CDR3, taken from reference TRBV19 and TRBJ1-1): DGGITQSPKYLFRKEGQNVTLSCEQNLNHDAMYWYRQDPGQGLRLIYYSQIVNDFQKGDIAEGYSVSREKKESFPLTVTSAQKNPTAFYLCASTTTWGVGTEAFFGQGTRLTVV.

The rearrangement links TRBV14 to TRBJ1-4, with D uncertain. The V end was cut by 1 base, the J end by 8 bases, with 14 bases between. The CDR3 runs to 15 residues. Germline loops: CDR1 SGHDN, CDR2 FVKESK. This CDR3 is CASSQVPAPGEKLFF. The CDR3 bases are TGTGCCAGCAGCCAAGTCCCGGCCCCGGGAGAAAAACTGTTTTTT.

This CDR3 reads CATAQGSTDTQYF. Written as DNA, the CDR3 is TGTGCCACTGCCCAGGGAAGCACAGATACGCAGTATTTT. The chain uses TRBV24-1 and TRBJ2-3; possibly TRBD1 for D (5 bases). Germline lookup yields CDR1 KGHDR and CDR2 SFDVKD. The CDR3 contains 13 residues. The V and J ends lost 10 bases and 0 bases respectively, with 10 bases between them.

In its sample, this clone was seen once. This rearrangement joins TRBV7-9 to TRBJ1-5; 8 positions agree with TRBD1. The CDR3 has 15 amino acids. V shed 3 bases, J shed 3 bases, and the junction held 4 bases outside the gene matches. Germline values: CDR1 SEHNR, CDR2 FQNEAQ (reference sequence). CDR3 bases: TGTGCCAGCAGCTTCGGACAGGGCTTCAATCAGCCCCAGCATTTT. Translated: CASSFGQGFNQPQHF.

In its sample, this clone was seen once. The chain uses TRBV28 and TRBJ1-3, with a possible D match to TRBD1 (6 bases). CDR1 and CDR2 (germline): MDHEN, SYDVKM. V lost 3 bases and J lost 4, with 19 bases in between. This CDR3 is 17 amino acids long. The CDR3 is CASSFLTPRGLGNTIYF. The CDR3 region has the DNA TGTGCCAGCAGTTTTCTCACCCCCAGGGGCTTAGGAAACACCATATATTTT.

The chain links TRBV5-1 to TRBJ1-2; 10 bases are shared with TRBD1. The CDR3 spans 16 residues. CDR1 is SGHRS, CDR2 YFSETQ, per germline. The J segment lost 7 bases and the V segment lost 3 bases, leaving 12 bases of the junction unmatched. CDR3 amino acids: CASSWGPGQGTSGYTF. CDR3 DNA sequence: TGCGCCAGCAGCTGGGGGCCGGGACAGGGGACTAGTGGCTACACCTTC.

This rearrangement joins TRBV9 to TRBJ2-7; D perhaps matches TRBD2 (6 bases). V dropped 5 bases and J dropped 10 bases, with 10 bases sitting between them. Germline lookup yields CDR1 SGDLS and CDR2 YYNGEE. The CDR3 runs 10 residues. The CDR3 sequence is CASRITSQYF. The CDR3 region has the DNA TGTGCCAGCAGGATAACTAGCCAGTACTTC.

The CDR3: CASSVIDTSYEQYF. For the CDR3, the DNA is TGCGCCAGCAGCGTTATAGACACCTCCTACGAGCAGTACTTC. The V gene is TRBV5-1, the J gene TRBJ2-7; no clear D. Germline V gene sequence: CDR1 SGHRS, CDR2 YFSETQ. CDR3 size: 14 residues. The V gene lost 4 bases and the J gene lost 0 bases, with 11 bases spanning the gap. Using reference TRBV5-1 and TRBJ2-7 for the parts outside the CDR3, the full variable domain is KAGVTQTPRYLIKTRGQQVTLSCSPISGHRSVSWYQQTPGQGLQFLFEYFSETQRNKGNFPGRFSGRQFSNSRSEMNVSTLELGDSALYLCASSVIDTSYEQYFGPGTRLTVT.

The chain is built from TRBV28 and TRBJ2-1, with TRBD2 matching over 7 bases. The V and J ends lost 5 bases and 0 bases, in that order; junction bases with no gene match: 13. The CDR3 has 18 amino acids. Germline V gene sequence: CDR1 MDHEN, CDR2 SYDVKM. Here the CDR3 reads CASSPVGGRASSYNEQFF. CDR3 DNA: TGTGCCAGCAGTCCGGTCGGTGGGAGGGCTAGCTCCTACAATGAGCAGTTCTTC.

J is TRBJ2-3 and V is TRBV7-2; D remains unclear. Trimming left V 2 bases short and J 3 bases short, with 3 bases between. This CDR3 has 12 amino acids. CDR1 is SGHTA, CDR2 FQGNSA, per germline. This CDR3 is CASSLSTDTQYF. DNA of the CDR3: TGTGCCAGCAGCTTATCTACAGATACGCAGTATTTT.

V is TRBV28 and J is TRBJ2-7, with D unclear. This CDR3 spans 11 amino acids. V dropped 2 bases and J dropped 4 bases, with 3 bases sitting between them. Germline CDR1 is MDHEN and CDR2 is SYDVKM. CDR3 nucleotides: TGTGCCAGCAGTTTACGGTACGAGCAGTACTTC. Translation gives CASSLRYEQYF.

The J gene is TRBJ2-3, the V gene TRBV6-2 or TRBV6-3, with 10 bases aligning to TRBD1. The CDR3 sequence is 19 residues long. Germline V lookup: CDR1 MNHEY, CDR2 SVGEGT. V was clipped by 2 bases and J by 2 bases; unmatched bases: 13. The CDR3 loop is CASSYNPRRDRGFTDTQYF. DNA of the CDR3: TGTGCCAGCAGTTACAACCCGCGTAGGGACAGGGGATTCACAGATACGCAGTATTTT.

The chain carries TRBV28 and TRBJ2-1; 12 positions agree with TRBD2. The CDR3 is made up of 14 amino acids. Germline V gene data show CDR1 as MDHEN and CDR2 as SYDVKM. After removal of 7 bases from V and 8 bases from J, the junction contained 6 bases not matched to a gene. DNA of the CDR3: TGTGCCAGCAACTCACTAGCGGGAGGAGATGAGCAGTTCTTC. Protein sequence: CASNSLAGGDEQFF.